The rows below give T cell receptor beta chains drawn from one sample of a study of blood T cell repertoires in COVID-19. The table came from immunoSEQ multiplex PCR; TCRdb's copy has only in-frame clones and leaves some out. The sample lists just under 90,000 clones, 72% seen once, with approximately 14% in the top ten. Sequenced input: peripheral blood. The receptors originated from an elderly woman with acute or convalescent COVID-19. The CDR3 runs from the conserved cysteine through the conserved F or W. A D gene is named only where the DNA matches it firmly. Size tells how often a clone was seen (once, few, many) or the class of an expanded clone, and some rows leave it out.

>TRBJ1-1|TRBV6-5|TRBD1|NA
CASSGQGVNTEAFF
TGTGCCAGCAGCGGACAGGGGGTGAACACTGAAGCTTTCTTT
>TRBJ2-3|TRBV6-5|TRBD2|NA
CAGEAGGSTDTQYF
TGTGCCGGGGAAGCGGGGGGGAGCACAGATACGCAGTATTTT
>TRBJ1-1|TRBV18|NA|NA
CASSPPQGRTEAFF
TGTGCCAGCTCACCACCGCAGGGTCGGACTGAAGCTTTCTTT
>TRBJ2-4|TRBV5-4|TRBD1|NA
CASSFRQGQNIQYF
TGTGCCAGCAGCTTTCGACAGGGGCAAAACATTCAGTACTTC
>TRBJ1-6|TRBV2|TRBD1|NA
CASSVGQGGYNSPLHF
TGTGCCAGCAGTGTGGGACAGGGGGGATACAATTCACCCCTCCACTTT
>TRBJ2-7|TRBV5-6|TRBD1|NA
CASSSLRARQGAYEQYF
TGTGCCAGCAGCTCCTTAAGGGCCCGACAGGGGGCCTACGAGCAGTACTTC
>TRBJ2-2|TRBV5-1|NA|few
CASSLKMGDGELFF
TGCGCCAGCAGCTTGAAGATGGGAGACGGGGAGCTGTTTTTT
>TRBJ1-2|TRBV7-2|TRBD1|NA
CASSPLTGGGGYTF
TGTGCCAGCAGCCCCCTGACAGGGGGCGGAGGCTACACCTTC
>TRBJ2-3|TRBV11-2|NA|few
CASSLAGSKQYF
TGTGCCAGCAGCTTAGCCGGGTCGAAGCAGTATTTT
>TRBJ1-5|TRBV18|NA|NA
CASSPAADDQPQHF
TGTGCCAGCTCACCAGCGGCAGACGATCAGCCCCAGCATTTT
>TRBJ2-3|TRBV7-9|NA|NA
CASSSPSRADTQYF
TGTGCCAGCAGCTCCCCGAGTCGAGCCGATACGCAGTATTTT